This T cell receptor beta chain was profiled in a study of low-dose radiotherapy and immunotherapy resistance in tumors. Across the whole study: Patients received 300 mg of oral aspirin each day across four cycles, commencing on cycle 1 day 1.

Priming of first-strand cDNA relied on TRAV- and TRBV-specific primers (covering alpha and beta chains). It was with a constant-region primer and a V-primer adapter that TCRs were amplified over approximately 18 PCR cycles. The mRNA which had been isolated was amplified by in vitro transcription. TCRdb re-derived calls from the reads in MiXCR, one entry per CDR3 protein. The profile shows tens of thousands of distinct CDR3 sequences, 18% of them singletons. This clonotype was counted many times. The time point is: before trial treatment. Sequences were derived from PBMCs, sampled before treatment. The receptor comes from a male donor with prostate cancer.

CDR3 nucleotide sequence: TGTGCCAGCGGTGCCACAGAAATGTACGAGCAGTACTTC. This gives the protein CASGATEMYEQYF. J is TRBJ2-7 and V is TRBV2; D unclear. Germline CDR1 and CDR2: SNHLY and FYNNEI. V lost 8 bases, J lost 4 bases, and 15 bases lay in between. This CDR3 region has 13 residues.